The 7 T cell receptor beta chains in this list originate from one sample, sequenced in a study of tumor-infiltrating lymphocytes in localized non-small cell lung cancer. Measured with immunoSEQ multiplex PCR; TCRdb has only the in-frame clones, and not every one. The sample has 11,000 or so clones, roughly 84% seen once; the top ten hold roughly 8%. The sample was lung tumor tissue. The receptors shown here come from a human donor with non-small cell lung cancer.

The chain carries TRBV14 and TRBJ2-1; TRBD2 matches 10 bases. Trimming removed 6 bases from V and 7 bases from J; junction bases left unmatched: 3. Per germline, CDR1 SGHDN and CDR2 FVKESK. There are 13 residues in the CDR3. Here the CDR3 DNA reads TGTGCCAGCAGGTCTAGCGGGAGTAATGAGCAGTTCTTC. It specifies CASRSSGSNEQFF. Supplemented by reference TRBV14 and TRBJ2-1, the full variable domain reads EAGVTQFPSHSVIEKGQTVTLRCDPISGHDNLYWYRRVMGKEIKFLLHFVKESKQDESGMPNNRFLAERTGGTYSTLKVQPAELEDSGVYFCASRSSGSNEQFFGPGTRLTVL.

This clone was detected a few times. V usage is TRBV28 and J usage is TRBJ1-1; no reliable D call. Between the trimmed V and J ends, which lost 3 bases and 7 bases, there was a span of 15 bases. Germline CDR1 and CDR2: MDHEN and SYDVKM. The CDR3 spans 14 residues. This CDR3 reads CASSFSGRRNEAFF. CDR3 DNA sequence: TGTGCCAGCAGTTTCTCCGGACGGCGGAATGAAGCTTTCTTT.

The CDR3 reads CASSSRGTSAYNEQFF. The CDR3 DNA follows: TGTGCCAGCAGTAGTCGTGGGACTAGCGCGTACAATGAGCAGTTCTTC. The chain recombines TRBV27 with TRBJ2-1; 10 bases are a match to TRBD2. The CDR3 length is 16 residues. Trimming removed 5 bases from V and 4 bases from J; junction bases left unmatched: 8. The V gene's germline CDR1 is MNHEY and CDR2 SMNVEV (reference sequence).

The chain combines TRBV5-6 with TRBJ2-1; TRBD2 might be the D (7 bases). CDR3 length: 17 amino acids. V lost 3 bases and J lost 6, with 22 bases in between. In germline, CDR1 is SGHDT, CDR2 YYEEEE. The CDR3 bases are TGTGCCAGCAGCTCATTAGCGAGGTGGGGGGGCTCCAATGAGCAGTTCTTC. The encoded protein is CASSSLARWGGSNEQFF.

The chain uses TRBV9 and TRBJ2-1, with D possibly matching TRBD2 (6 bases). Trimming removed 2 bases from V and 4 bases from J, with 10 bases in between. The CDR3 loop spans 14 amino acids. Per the germline V gene, CDR1 is SGDLS and CDR2 is YYNGEE. DNA of the CDR3: TGTGCCAGCAGCGTGGGCGGGACTTACAATGAGCAGTTCTTC. It yields the protein CASSVGGTYNEQFF.

This sequence joins TRBV5-1 and TRBJ2-2; D is perhaps TRBD2 (5 bases). Looked up from germline, CDR1 is SGHRS and CDR2 is YFSETQ. The CDR3 covers 13 residues. Trimming shortened V by 4 bases and J by 5 bases, and 9 bases separated the two germline ends. CDR3 region: CASSVQRTGELFF. For the CDR3, the DNA is TGCGCCAGCAGCGTACAGCGGACCGGGGAGCTGTTTTTT.

The rearrangement uses TRBV5-1 and TRBJ2-7; either TRBD1 or TRBD2 may fit D (5 bases each). Germline lookup yields CDR1 SGHRS and CDR2 YFSETQ. This CDR3 is 14 amino acids long. Trimming took off 2 bases at V and 3 bases at J, with 12 bases between the two ends. The CDR3 DNA reads as TGCGCCAGCAGCTTTAGGGACGGGGTCTACGAGCAGTACTTC. It is translated as CASSFRDGVYEQYF.